Presented here are 29 T cell receptor beta chains from one specimen sequenced in a study of shared clonotypes between healthy human individuals. Profiling relied on immunoSEQ multiplex PCR, and the TCRdb table lists in-frame clones only, not all of them. The top ten hold 0.39% of the sample, which has some 2.3 million clones, just over 90% seen once. The sequencing input was naive CD4+ T cells from PBMCs. As to subset: CD45RA+ positively selected. These receptors originate from a man between 18 and 35 years old in good health. Some clones in this sample may be carry-over from other donors' samples.

The chain couples TRBV19 to TRBJ2-6, with D unresolved. The CDR3 length is 14 residues. V gave up 7 bases and J gave up 0 bases, with 7 bases separating them. The germline gives CDR1 LNHDA, CDR2 SQIVND (reference sequence). CDR3 amino acids: CASNPLSGANVLTF. The CDR3 nucleotides are TGTGCCAGTAACCCACTCTCTGGGGCCAACGTCCTGACTTTC.

This clone was counted a few times. Other nucleotide sequences in the sample specify the same CDR3. The V gene is TRBV28, the J gene TRBJ2-7; no definite D call. Looked up from germline, CDR1 is MDHEN and CDR2 is SYDVKM. With 4 bases removed from V and 3 bases from J, the gap between germline ends came to 4 bases. This CDR3 has 11 amino acids. The CDR3 region is CASSSGYEQYF. In DNA, the CDR3 is TGTGCCAGCAGTTCGGGCTACGAGCAGTACTTC.

The CDR3 coding sequence is TGTGCCAGCAGCAACGACAAGTGGAGACGGGGGGAGACCCAGTACTTC. This translates into CASSNDKWRRGETQYF. V is TRBV7-2 and J is TRBJ2-5, with TRBD2 as a possible D gene (6 bases). The CDR3 loop spans 16 amino acids. V lost 5 bases and J 5 bases, leaving 21 bases between the germline ends. The germline V gene encodes CDR1 SGHTA and CDR2 FQGNSA.

The chain has TRBV28 and TRBJ1-2, with D possibly being TRBD1 (5 bases). V was cut by 5 bases and J by 3 bases, with 16 bases left in between. Germline V gene data show CDR1 as MDHEN and CDR2 as SYDVKM. The CDR3 sequence is 15 residues long. The CDR3 DNA follows: TGTGCCAGCAGTCCCCTGGGGGTAGGCGACTATGGCTACACCTTC. Protein sequence: CASSPLGVGDYGYTF.

The rearrangement uses TRBV2 and TRBJ1-4, with D possibly matching TRBD1 (5 bases). The germline V and J ends were trimmed by 10 bases and 0 bases, with 15 bases remaining between them. This CDR3 has 15 residues. Germline CDR1 SNHLY, CDR2 FYNNEI. For the CDR3, the DNA is TGTGCCACCCTGAAGGGAGGGGCAACTAATGAAAAACTGTTTTTT. It codes for CATLKGGATNEKLFF.

The V and J genes are TRBV14 and TRBJ2-5; 11 bases agree with TRBD2. Matching the DNA end better, TRBJ2-7 makes the J call doubtful. This CDR3 region has 15 residues. Per the germline V gene, CDR1 is SGHDN and CDR2 is FVKESK. This CDR3 reads CANSPLAGAGYEQYF. The CDR3 nucleotides read TGTGCCAACAGTCCACTAGCGGGAGCAGGGTACGAGCAGTACTTC.

The V call is TRBV2, the J call TRBJ1-1; 10 nucleotides align to TRBD1. J was trimmed by 3 bases and V by 3 bases; bases with no gene match: 4. The CDR3 sequence is 15 residues long. Per germline, CDR1 SNHLY and CDR2 FYNNEI. CDR3 region: CASSETGGRYTEAFF. CDR3 DNA sequence: TGTGCCAGCAGTGAGACAGGGGGCCGCTACACTGAAGCTTTCTTT.

CDR3 coding DNA: TGCGCCAGCAGCTTTAGCGGCGAAGGCTACGAGCAGTACTTC. Translated: CASSFSGEGYEQYF. V and J are TRBV5-1 and TRBJ2-7; tentative D call: TRBD2 (6 bases). Germline values: CDR1 SGHRS, CDR2 YFSETQ. The CDR3 is 14 amino acids. V gave up 2 bases and J gave up 3 bases, with 12 bases separating them.

This rearrangement joins TRBV9 to TRBJ2-5, with 15 bases matching TRBD2. This CDR3 spans 20 amino acids. The germline gives CDR1 SGDLS, CDR2 YYNGEE. V shed 2 bases, J shed 3 bases, and the junction held 14 bases outside the gene matches. The CDR3 spells CASSVLPGTSGRPSEETQYF. The CDR3 region has the DNA TGTGCCAGCAGCGTGTTGCCGGGGACTAGCGGGAGGCCCTCGGAAGAGACCCAGTACTTC.

The chain has TRBV28 and TRBJ1-3; possible D gene TRBD1, 5 bases. The CDR3 has 11 residues. Germline V gene sequence: CDR1 MDHEN, CDR2 SYDVKM. The V gene lost 11 bases and the J gene lost 5 bases, with 10 bases spanning the gap. CDR3 residues: CAGGKRNTIYF. In nucleotides, the CDR3 is TGTGCCGGGGGGAAACGAAACACCATATATTTT.

This clone was picked up one time. The gene calls are TRBV6-5 and TRBJ2-7; tentative D call: TRBD1 (6 bases). V dropped 7 bases and J dropped 5 bases, with 15 bases sitting between them. Germline CDR1 is MNHEY and CDR2 is SVGAGI. The CDR3 totals 13 residues. The CDR3 DNA sequence: TGTGCCAGCACCCCACGCAGGGGACACGAGCAGTACTTC. Amino acids: CASTPRRGHEQYF.

This chain joins TRBV18 and TRBJ2-2; D is uncertain. Germline V lookup: CDR1 KGHSH, CDR2 LQKENI. Between the trimmed V and J ends, which lost 5 bases and 4 bases, there was a span of 8 bases. This CDR3 comprises 13 residues. In DNA form, the CDR3 reads TGTGCCAGCTCAGCAGTGGGCACCGGGGAGCTGTTTTTT. Its translation: CASSAVGTGELFF.

The genes are TRBV19 and TRBJ1-1; D not certain. V gave up 3 bases and J gave up 2 bases, with 10 bases separating them. The CDR3 covers 14 residues. Germline V gene sequence: CDR1 LNHDA, CDR2 SQIVND (reference sequence). As DNA, the CDR3 is TGTGCCAGTAGTATTCGATACAGTAACACTGAAGCTTTCTTT. Translation gives CASSIRYSNTEAFF. Drawing the rest from reference TRBV19 and TRBJ1-1, the complete variable domain is DGGITQSPKYLFRKEGQNVTLSCEQNLNHDAMYWYRQDPGQGLRLIYYSQIVNDFQKGDIAEGYSVSREKKESFPLTVTSAQKNPTAFYLCASSIRYSNTEAFFGQGTRLTVV.

The DNA for the CDR3 is TGTGCCAGCAGTGAACTTAGCGGGAGTGAGACCCAGTACTTC. It yields the protein CASSELSGSETQYF. The V and J genes are TRBV2 and TRBJ2-5; TRBD2 matches 9 bases. This CDR3 spans 14 amino acids. The germline gives CDR1 SNHLY, CDR2 FYNNEI. After removal of 2 bases from V and 5 bases from J, the junction contained 3 bases not matched to a gene.

CDR3 in amino acids: CASSQDGRIGVSQYF. CDR3 in DNA: TGCGCCAGCAGCCAAGATGGACGGATCGGGGTATCGCAGTACTTC. The chain has TRBV4-1 and TRBJ2-7; tentatively, D is TRBD2 (5 bases). The V end was cut by 0 bases, the J end by 9 bases, with 18 bases between. Germline V lookup: CDR1 MGHRA, CDR2 YSYEKL. The CDR3 spans 15 residues.

A remark on this clone: This specimen includes other DNA sequences encoding the same CDR3. The rearrangement uses TRBV29-1 and TRBJ2-2, with 7 bases aligning to TRBD1. This CDR3 has 13 residues. Germline V gene lookup returns CDR1 SQVTM and CDR2 ANQGSEA. The V gene end was trimmed by 7 bases and the J gene end by 2 bases; junction bases not matched to a gene: 4. Written as DNA, the CDR3 is TGCAGCGCCCGACAGGGCAACACCGGGGAGCTGTTTTTT. Translated, it gives CSARQGNTGELFF.

In this sample, this clone turned up once. This rearrangement joins TRBV28 to TRBJ1-5, with a possible D match to TRBD1 (5 bases). V was clipped by 7 bases and J by 0 bases, with 13 bases between them. CDR1 MDHEN and CDR2 SYDVKM come from the germline V gene. CDR3 length equals 15 residues. CDR3 region: CASTLIGDSNQPQHF. The CDR3 DNA reads as TGTGCCAGCACCCTGATAGGGGATAGCAATCAGCCCCAGCATTTT. The variable domain in full, completed from reference TRBV28 and TRBJ1-5, reads DVKVTQSSRYLVKRTGEKVFLECVQDMDHENMFWYRQDPGLGLRLIYFSYDVKMKEKGDIPEGYSVSREKKERFSLILESASTNQTSMYLCASTLIGDSNQPQHFGDGTRLSIL.

This chain links TRBV7-3 with TRBJ2-2; D call uncertain. Germline V gene lookup returns CDR1 SGHTA and CDR2 FQGTGA. The V and J ends lost 1 base and 1 base respectively, with 10 bases between them. CDR3 size: 16 residues. DNA for the CDR3: TGTGCCAGCAGCTTAAATTCGCGTCAGAACACCGGGGAGCTGTTTTTT. It translates to CASSLNSRQNTGELFF.

The J gene is TRBJ2-7, the V gene TRBV5-1; D possibly matches TRBD1 or TRBD2 (5 bases each). CDR1 is SGHRS and CDR2 is YFSETQ in the germline V gene. The CDR3 has 15 amino acids. Trimming shortened V by 2 bases and J by 5 bases, and 17 bases separated the two germline ends. In DNA, the CDR3 is TGCGCCAGCAGCTTTGGGACCGCCACAGGTGACGAGCAGTACTTC. The encoded protein is CASSFGTATGDEQYF.

The CDR3 sequence: CASSSRERGQGLHEQYF. CDR3 DNA: TGTGCCAGCAGCTCCAGAGAACGGGGACAGGGGCTTCACGAGCAGTACTTC. The V and J genes are TRBV7-9 and TRBJ2-7; 10 bases agree with TRBD1. After removal of 4 bases from V and 5 bases from J, the junction contained 14 bases not matched to a gene. The CDR3 runs 17 residues. The germline CDR1 and CDR2 sequences are SEHNR and FQNEAQ (reference sequence). Full variable domain (remainder filled in from reference TRBV7-9 and TRBJ2-7): DTGVSQNPRHKITKRGQNVTFRCDPISEHNRLYWYRQTLGQGPEFLTYFQNEAQLEKSRLLSDRFSAERPKGSFSTLEIQRTEQGDSAMYLCASSSRERGQGLHEQYFGPGTRLTVT.

The rearrangement joins TRBV28 to TRBJ2-7; 7 nucleotides match TRBD1. J was trimmed by 0 bases and V by 8 bases; bases with no gene match: 4. Germline V CDR1 and CDR2: MDHEN, SYDVKM. CDR3 length: 13 residues. The CDR3 region is CASARQGSYEQYF. The CDR3 DNA sequence: TGTGCCAGCGCCCGACAGGGCTCCTACGAGCAGTACTTC.

V and J are TRBV6-5 and TRBJ2-5; D is perhaps TRBD1 (6 bases). Germline-derived CDR1 and CDR2 are MNHEY and SVGAGI. Trimming cost V 5 bases and J 5 bases, with 15 bases left between them. The CDR3 runs 14 residues. Here the CDR3 DNA reads TGTGCCAGCAGTCTCCGGGACAAGGCGGAGACCCAGTACTTC. It encodes CASSLRDKAETQYF.

V usage is TRBV20-1 and J usage is TRBJ2-1, with 8 bases identical to TRBD1. From germline, CDR1 is DFQATT and CDR2 SNEGSKA (reference sequence). The CDR3 consists of 11 residues. CDR3 nucleotide sequence: TGCAGCGCCCGTCCTGGGGACAGGCCGTTCTTC. Encoded protein: CSARPGDRPFF.

CDR3 nucleotides: TGTGCCAGCAGCCGCCGCGGGAACGGAGACGAGCAGTACTTC. Amino acids: CASSRRGNGDEQYF. J is TRBJ2-7 and V is TRBV5-4; D possibly corresponds to TRBD2 (6 bases). Trimming removed 4 bases from V and 5 bases from J, with 16 bases in between. Germline loops: CDR1 SGHNT, CDR2 YYREEE (reference sequence). This CDR3 region has 14 residues.

This chain joins TRBV7-2 and TRBJ2-4; perhaps TRBD1 as D (5 bases). The V end lost 0 bases, the J end lost 0 bases, and 6 bases lay between the germline ends. The CDR3 extends over 15 amino acids. Germline V CDR1 and CDR2: SGHTA, FQGNSA. CDR3 amino acids: CASSLAQGAKNIQYF. The CDR3 DNA reads TGTGCCAGCAGCTTAGCCCAGGGAGCCAAAAACATTCAGTACTTC. The full variable domain, its missing parts supplied by reference TRBV7-2 and TRBJ2-4, is GAGVSQSPSNKVTEKGKDVELRCDPISGHTALYWYRQSLGQGLEFLIYFQGNSAPDKSGLPSDRFSAERTGGSVSTLTIQRTQQEDSAVYLCASSLAQGAKNIQYFGAGTRLSVL.

The chain recombines TRBV6-1 with TRBJ1-2; D perhaps matches TRBD1 (6 bases). The V end was cut by 8 bases, the J end by 0 bases, with 10 bases between. In germline, CDR1 is MNHNS, CDR2 SASEGT. This CDR3 is built from 13 residues. The DNA of the CDR3 is TGTGCCAGCCAGGGGCCAGCTAACTATGGCTACACCTTC. Its protein is CASQGPANYGYTF.

V is TRBV5-1 and J is TRBJ2-5; 14 nucleotides align to TRBD2. From germline, CDR1 is SGHRS and CDR2 YFSETQ. The CDR3 length is 17 residues. V was pared by 3 bases and J by 4 bases, with 8 bases of the junction left unmatched. The CDR3 reads CASSWGTSGSLGETQYF. Here the CDR3 DNA reads TGCGCCAGCAGCTGGGGGACTAGCGGGAGTTTGGGAGAGACCCAGTACTTC.

The chain uses TRBV5-8 and TRBJ2-2; tentatively, D is TRBD1 or TRBD2 (5 bases each). From germline, CDR1 is SGHTS and CDR2 YDEGEE. This CDR3 spans 19 amino acids. Deletions cut 0 bases from V and 5 bases from J, with 23 bases between. The CDR3 is CASSLAVEGNRERTGELFF. The CDR3 coding sequence is TGTGCCAGCAGCTTGGCCGTAGAGGGGAACCGGGAAAGGACCGGGGAGCTGTTTTTT.

The chain recombines TRBV28 with TRBJ2-7, with 7 bases identical to TRBD2. The germline V gene encodes CDR1 MDHEN and CDR2 SYDVKM. This CDR3 contains 14 residues. V gave up 6 bases and J gave up 5 bases; unmatched junction bases: 10. CDR3 nucleotide sequence: TGTGCCAGCAGCATTCTGGCGGGAGATAACGAGCAGTACTTC. Its translation: CASSILAGDNEQYF.